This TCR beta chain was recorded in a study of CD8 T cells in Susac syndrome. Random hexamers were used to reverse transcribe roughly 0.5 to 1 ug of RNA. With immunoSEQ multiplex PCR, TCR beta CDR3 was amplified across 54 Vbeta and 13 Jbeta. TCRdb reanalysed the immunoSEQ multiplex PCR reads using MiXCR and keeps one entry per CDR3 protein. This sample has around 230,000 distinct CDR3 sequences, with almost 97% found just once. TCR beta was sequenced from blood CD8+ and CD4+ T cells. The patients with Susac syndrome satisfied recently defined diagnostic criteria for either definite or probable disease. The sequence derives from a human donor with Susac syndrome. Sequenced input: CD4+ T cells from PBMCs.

CDR3 amino acids: CASRVGGSSGNTIYF. Written as DNA, the CDR3 is TGTGCCAGTCGTGTGGGGGGGTCCTCTGGAAACACCATATATTTT. The chain employs TRBV27 and TRBJ1-3; maybe TRBD1 (5 bases). This CDR3 spans 15 amino acids. The V gene's germline CDR1 is MNHEY and CDR2 SMNVEV (reference sequence). V was clipped by 9 bases and J by 0 bases, with 15 bases between them.